This T cell receptor (beta chain) was captured by sequencing in a study of blood T cell repertoires in COVID-19. The CDR3 contains 14 residues. Trimming shortened V by 3 bases and J by 1 base, and 7 bases separated the two germline ends. CDR1 is MNHEY and CDR2 is SMNVEV in the germline V gene (reference sequence). The method was immunoSEQ multiplex PCR; TCRdb's version includes in-frame clones alone and lacks a portion of them. This sample carries roughly 430,000 clones, roughly 86% of them seen once, and the ten largest clones take about 2.1%. The sequenced sample consisted of PBMCs or T cells enriched from blood (not recorded which). The TCR comes from a woman between 40 and 50 years old with acute COVID-19. V usage is TRBV27 and J usage is TRBJ1-5; D not resolved. This chain's CDR3 is CASSLGGSNQPQHF. CDR3 sequence (DNA): TGTGCCAGCAGTTTGGGAGGGAGCAATCAGCCCCAGCATTTT.